A selection of T cell receptor beta chains follows, all from one sample in a study of T-cell reconstitution after alpha-beta-depleted transplantation in children. TCRdb reprocessed the PCR reads via MiXCR and lists one record per CDR3 protein. Of about 90,000 distinct CDR3 sequences listed, less than 20% are singletons. The material sequenced was PBMCs, mostly from graft donor cells, taken 180 days after TCRalphabeta/CD19-depleted stem cell transplant. Source of these receptors: a male patient between 2 and 10 years old who had a stem cell transplant for acute lymphoblastic leukemia, so the T cells may come from the graft donor. Both conserved end residues are part of each CDR3. D genes are given only for firm matches. Clone size is shown for a subset of rows, as once, few, many or a class of expanded clone.

CDR3 DNA: TGTGCCAGCAGCGCGGGAGGTCTGAGCTCCTACGAGCAGTACTTC
CDR3 protein: CASSAGGLSSYEQYF
V gene: TRBV5-4
clone size: few
J gene: TRBJ2-7
D gene: TRBD2

CDR3 DNA: TGCAGTGCTAGAGATCCGGGACAGGGGGCTCTTAGCAATCAGCCCCAGCATTTT
CDR3 protein: CSARDPGQGALSNQPQHF
V gene: TRBV20-1
clone size: few
J gene: TRBJ1-5
D gene: TRBD1

CDR3 DNA: TGCAGTGCTAGACCACCGCGGGGATCTGAAGGGTACGAGCAGTACTTC
CDR3 protein: CSARPPRGSEGYEQYF
V gene: TRBV20-1
clone size: -
J gene: TRBJ2-7
D gene: -

CDR3 DNA: TGTGCCAGCAGCCAAGCCGGGACAGTCCAAGAGACCCAGTACTTC
CDR3 protein: CASSQAGTVQETQYF
V gene: TRBV7-6
clone size: few
J gene: TRBJ2-5
D gene: TRBD1

CDR3 DNA: TGTGCCAGCAGTTGGACAGTTTCCTACGAGCAGTACTTC
CDR3 protein: CASSWTVSYEQYF
V gene: TRBV27
clone size: few
J gene: TRBJ2-7
D gene: -

CDR3 DNA: TGTGCCAGCAGCTGGATAGCGGGGGTGGACACAGATACGCAGTATTTT
CDR3 protein: CASSWIAGVDTDTQYF
V gene: TRBV7-2
clone size: -
J gene: TRBJ2-3
D gene: TRBD2

CDR3 DNA: TGCAGCGTTGAAGACAGGGGGTCCTACGAGCAGTACTTC
CDR3 protein: CSVEDRGSYEQYF
V gene: TRBV29-1
clone size: -
J gene: TRBJ2-7
D gene: TRBD1

CDR3 DNA: TGCAGTGCCCCTAGGACAGGCGCCTACGAGCAGTACTTC
CDR3 protein: CSAPRTGAYEQYF
V gene: TRBV20-1
clone size: many
J gene: TRBJ2-7
D gene: TRBD1

CDR3 DNA: TGCAGTGCTACCATCGACAGGATTTATGGCTACACCTTC
CDR3 protein: CSATIDRIYGYTF
V gene: TRBV20-1
clone size: few
J gene: TRBJ1-2
D gene: -

CDR3 DNA: TGTGCCAGCAGCGCGGGACTCCCGGGTCATGGCTACACCTTC
CDR3 protein: CASSAGLPGHGYTF
V gene: TRBV9
clone size: few
J gene: TRBJ1-2
D gene: -

CDR3 DNA: TGTGCCACCAGTGACTTTCCAGAAAGACAGCCTTGGACAGAATACTACGAGCAGTACTTC
CDR3 protein: CATSDFPERQPWTEYYEQYF
V gene: TRBV24-1
clone size: -
J gene: TRBJ2-7
D gene: -

CDR3 DNA: TGCAGTGCGACCAACCCGGGACGGCCCTACGAGCAGTACTTC
CDR3 protein: CSATNPGRPYEQYF
V gene: TRBV20-1
clone size: -
J gene: TRBJ2-7
D gene: -

CDR3 DNA: TGTGCCAGCAGCCGGATGGGACAGCTTAATGAAAAACTGTTTTTT
CDR3 protein: CASSRMGQLNEKLFF
V gene: TRBV7-2
clone size: many
J gene: TRBJ1-4
D gene: TRBD1

CDR3 DNA: TGTGCCAGCAGCTTAGGAGCGACAGGGACTGAAGCTTTCTTT
CDR3 protein: CASSLGATGTEAFF
V gene: TRBV7-2
clone size: many
J gene: TRBJ1-1
D gene: TRBD1

CDR3 DNA: TGTGCCAGCAGCTTTCAAGGGTACAATGAGCAGTTCTTC
CDR3 protein: CASSFQGYNEQFF
V gene: TRBV7-9
clone size: many
J gene: TRBJ2-1
D gene: -

CDR3 DNA: TGTGCCAGCAGCGTTCGGACAGGGTCGAGCGAGCAGTACTTC
CDR3 protein: CASSVRTGSSEQYF
V gene: TRBV9
clone size: -
J gene: TRBJ2-7
D gene: TRBD1

CDR3 DNA: TGCGCCAGCAGCTTGGTAGACTGGACTAGGACCCAAGAGACCCAGTACTTC
CDR3 protein: CASSLVDWTRTQETQYF
V gene: TRBV5-1
clone size: few
J gene: TRBJ2-5
D gene: TRBD2

CDR3 DNA: TGTGCCAGCAGCTTAGCCGTGGCAGATGAAGCTTTCTTT
CDR3 protein: CASSLAVADEAFF
V gene: TRBV7-2
clone size: few
J gene: TRBJ1-1
D gene: -

CDR3 DNA: TGTGCCAGCAGCCAAGGGCCAGGGTCGGGCACTGAAGCTTTCTTT
CDR3 protein: CASSQGPGSGTEAFF
V gene: TRBV3-1
clone size: -
J gene: TRBJ1-1
D gene: -

CDR3 DNA: TGCGCCAGCAGCTTGAATGGACAAGGAAGGGAGCAGTACTTC
CDR3 protein: CASSLNGQGREQYF
V gene: TRBV5-1
clone size: -
J gene: TRBJ2-7
D gene: -

CDR3 DNA: TGTGCCATCAGTGAAAGGGAGGGCAATGAGCAGTTCTTC
CDR3 protein: CAISEREGNEQFF
V gene: TRBV10-3
clone size: few
J gene: TRBJ2-1
D gene: TRBD2

CDR3 DNA: TGCAGTGCTCCAGCGTGGGCAGGGGAGAAACTTAATGAAAAACTGTTTTTT
CDR3 protein: CSAPAWAGEKLNEKLFF
V gene: TRBV20-1
clone size: few
J gene: TRBJ1-4
D gene: -

CDR3 DNA: TGTGCCAGCAGCCCTGGACAGTTACCCTACGAGCAGTACTTC
CDR3 protein: CASSPGQLPYEQYF
V gene: TRBV14
clone size: few
J gene: TRBJ2-7
D gene: -

CDR3 DNA: TGCAGTGCTATTGTAAACCTCTATGGCTACACCTTC
CDR3 protein: CSAIVNLYGYTF
V gene: TRBV20-1
clone size: few
J gene: TRBJ1-2
D gene: -

CDR3 DNA: TGCAGTGCCCATAGCGGGGGAGCGGAGACCCAGTACTTC
CDR3 protein: CSAHSGGAETQYF
V gene: TRBV20-1
clone size: few
J gene: TRBJ2-5
D gene: TRBD2

CDR3 DNA: TGCAGTGCTTCCCCCCCGAACACTGAAGCTTTCTTT
CDR3 protein: CSASPPNTEAFF
V gene: TRBV20-1
clone size: -
J gene: TRBJ1-1
D gene: -

CDR3 DNA: TGTGCCAGCAGCCCCAGGGACGGACGATACGAGCAGTACTTC
CDR3 protein: CASSPRDGRYEQYF
V gene: TRBV6-5
clone size: -
J gene: TRBJ2-7
D gene: -

CDR3 DNA: TGTGCCAGCAGTTTAATCCCCGGGGAGCTGTTTTTT
CDR3 protein: CASSLIPGELFF
V gene: TRBV12-3/TRBV12-4
clone size: -
J gene: TRBJ2-2
D gene: -

CDR3 DNA: TGTGCCAGCAGTTTTGAAATATGGGTAGCCAAAAACATTCAGTACTTC
CDR3 protein: CASSFEIWVAKNIQYF
V gene: TRBV12-3/TRBV12-4
clone size: many
J gene: TRBJ2-4
D gene: -

CDR3 DNA: TGTGCCAGCAGCTTGGACCTAGCTAACTATGGCTACACCTTC
CDR3 protein: CASSLDLANYGYTF
V gene: TRBV7-9
clone size: few
J gene: TRBJ1-2
D gene: -

CDR3 DNA: TGTGCCAGCAGTCGACAGGGGGCGGTGAACACTGAAGCTTTCTTT
CDR3 protein: CASSRQGAVNTEAFF
V gene: TRBV12-3/TRBV12-4
clone size: -
J gene: TRBJ1-1
D gene: TRBD1

CDR3 DNA: TGTGCCAGTAGTATACGACATCCAGATACGCAGTATTTT
CDR3 protein: CASSIRHPDTQYF
V gene: TRBV19
clone size: -
J gene: TRBJ2-3
D gene: -

CDR3 DNA: TGTGCCTGGAGTGCCGGGACAGAGACGTCCGATACGCAGTATTTT
CDR3 protein: CAWSAGTETSDTQYF
V gene: TRBV30
clone size: -
J gene: TRBJ2-3
D gene: TRBD1

CDR3 DNA: TGTGCCAGCAGCACCGACAGGGGTCCGGGCTACACCTTC
CDR3 protein: CASSTDRGPGYTF
V gene: TRBV9
clone size: few
J gene: TRBJ1-2
D gene: TRBD1

CDR3 DNA: TGCAGTGCTCTTTCCTATGAGCAGTACTTC
CDR3 protein: CSALSYEQYF
V gene: TRBV20-1
clone size: -
J gene: TRBJ2-7
D gene: -

CDR3 DNA: TGTGCCAGCAGCTTAGAGGTCGGGGTCTTTGGCTGGGTAGCTTTCTTT
CDR3 protein: CASSLEVGVFGWVAFF
V gene: TRBV7-2
clone size: -
J gene: TRBJ1-1
D gene: -

CDR3 DNA: TGTGCCAGCAGCCAGGGGGGTGAAGCTTTCTTT
CDR3 protein: CASSQGGEAFF
V gene: TRBV3-1
clone size: few
J gene: TRBJ1-1
D gene: -

CDR3 DNA: TGCGCCAGCAGCGCAACCGGGACCCAGGGCAAGCAGTACTTC
CDR3 protein: CASSATGTQGKQYF
V gene: TRBV5-1
clone size: few
J gene: TRBJ2-7
D gene: -

CDR3 DNA: TGTGCCAGCAGTACCCGAAGGGCAGGGGAGGGCACTGAAGCTTTCTTT
CDR3 protein: CASSTRRAGEGTEAFF
V gene: TRBV2
clone size: many
J gene: TRBJ1-1
D gene: -

CDR3 DNA: TGTGCCAGCAGCTTGGGGCCCGGGGGCACTGAAGCTTTCTTT
CDR3 protein: CASSLGPGGTEAFF
V gene: TRBV5-6
clone size: many
J gene: TRBJ1-1
D gene: -

CDR3 DNA: TGTGCCAGCAGCTTAGGAGGGCTAGCGGGGTTAACCGGGGAGCTGTTTTTT
CDR3 protein: CASSLGGLAGLTGELFF
V gene: TRBV7-2
clone size: -
J gene: TRBJ2-2
D gene: TRBD2

CDR3 DNA: TGTGCCAGCAGCTTAGCAGGGGCGGATACGCAGTATTTT
CDR3 protein: CASSLAGADTQYF
V gene: TRBV7-9
clone size: -
J gene: TRBJ2-3
D gene: -

CDR3 DNA: TGTGCCAGCAGCGGAGGGGACAGGGTTTACGAGCAGTACTTC
CDR3 protein: CASSGGDRVYEQYF
V gene: TRBV3-1
clone size: -
J gene: TRBJ2-7
D gene: TRBD1

CDR3 DNA: TGCAGTGCTAGGTATCGGCACTATGGCTACACCTTC
CDR3 protein: CSARYRHYGYTF
V gene: TRBV20-1
clone size: -
J gene: TRBJ1-2
D gene: -

CDR3 DNA: TGTGCCAGCAGCTTTGATGGGTCGGAGACCCAGTACTTC
CDR3 protein: CASSFDGSETQYF
V gene: TRBV7-2
clone size: -
J gene: TRBJ2-5
D gene: -

CDR3 DNA: TGTGCCAGCAGTTTAACCGGGACAGGGTTTAAAAAACTGTTTTTT
CDR3 protein: CASSLTGTGFKKLFF
V gene: TRBV28
clone size: many
J gene: TRBJ1-4
D gene: TRBD1

CDR3 DNA: TGTGCCAGCAGCTTAGACGGGCGGTCTCGGTCCGGACCTGAAGCTTTCTTT
CDR3 protein: CASSLDGRSRSGPEAFF
V gene: TRBV7-9
clone size: -
J gene: TRBJ1-1
D gene: -

CDR3 DNA: TGTGCCAGCAGCTTAGACTTCCGGGACGCCTACTACAATGAGCAGTTCTTC
CDR3 protein: CASSLDFRDAYYNEQFF
V gene: TRBV11-2
clone size: -
J gene: TRBJ2-1
D gene: -

CDR3 DNA: TGTGCCACCAGCCGCTCAGGGACTCTTGGCTACACCTTC
CDR3 protein: CATSRSGTLGYTF
V gene: TRBV15
clone size: few
J gene: TRBJ1-2
D gene: -